This TCR beta chain appears in the sequencing data of a study of identical twins. Regarding the study as a whole: Models underestimated TCR alpha sharing (out-of-frame) in monozygotic twins.

CDR3 length: 16 amino acids. The V segment lost 8 bases and the J segment 0 bases; nucleotides outside the gene matches: 10. From the 5' RACE reads, TCRdb called clonotypes with MiXCR, one entry per CDR3 protein. The table shows 350,000 to 500,000 distinct CDR3 sequences, with approximately 17% occurring only once. As regards this clonotype: Its antigen is unidentified.

The chain combines TRBV12-3 or TRBV12-4 with TRBJ2-1; 7 bases map to TRBD1. The sequence was obtained from a man aged 50 to 59 in good health. Sequencing was performed on naive T cells sorted from blood. The CDR3 reads CASSPDRPPSYNEQFF. The CDR3 coding sequence is TGTGCCAGCTCACCGGACAGGCCCCCCTCCTACAATGAGCAGTTCTTC.